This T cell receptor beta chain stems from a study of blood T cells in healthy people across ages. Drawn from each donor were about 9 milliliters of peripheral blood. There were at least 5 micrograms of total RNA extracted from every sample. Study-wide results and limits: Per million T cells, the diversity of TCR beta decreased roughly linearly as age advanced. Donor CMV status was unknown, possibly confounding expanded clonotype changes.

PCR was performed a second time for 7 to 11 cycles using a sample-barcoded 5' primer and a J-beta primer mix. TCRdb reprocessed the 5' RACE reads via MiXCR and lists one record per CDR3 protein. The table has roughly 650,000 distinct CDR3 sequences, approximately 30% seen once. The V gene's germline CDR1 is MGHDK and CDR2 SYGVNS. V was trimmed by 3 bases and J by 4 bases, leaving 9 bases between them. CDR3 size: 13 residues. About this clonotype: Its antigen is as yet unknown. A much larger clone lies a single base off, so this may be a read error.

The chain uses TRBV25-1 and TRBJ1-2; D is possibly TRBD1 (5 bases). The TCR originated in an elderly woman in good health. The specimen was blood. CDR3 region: CASSEVDSYGYTF. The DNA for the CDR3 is TGTGCCAGCAGTGAGGTAGACAGCTATGGCTACACCTTC.